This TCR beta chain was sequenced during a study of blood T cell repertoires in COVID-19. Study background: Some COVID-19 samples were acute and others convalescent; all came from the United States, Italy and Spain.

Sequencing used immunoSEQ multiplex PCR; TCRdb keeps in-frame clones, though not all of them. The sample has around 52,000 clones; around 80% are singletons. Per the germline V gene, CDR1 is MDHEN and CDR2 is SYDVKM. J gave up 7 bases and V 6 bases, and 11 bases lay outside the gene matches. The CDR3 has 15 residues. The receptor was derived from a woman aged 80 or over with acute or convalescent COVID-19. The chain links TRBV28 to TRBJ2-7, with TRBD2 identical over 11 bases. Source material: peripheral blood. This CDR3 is CASSLAGGPPGEQYF. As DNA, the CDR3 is TGTGCCAGCAGCCTAGCGGGGGGACCGCCGGGGGAGCAGTACTTC.